This is a list of T cell receptor beta chains from one sample in a study of cytotoxic CD8 clonotypes in ibrutinib-treated CLL. Sequencing used immunoSEQ multiplex PCR; TCRdb keeps in-frame clones, though not all of them. The sample has 20,000 to 25,000 clones, 70% to 85% seen once. Sequencing used PBMCs, obtained before ibrutinib treatment. Source of these receptors: a human donor with chronic lymphocytic leukemia. The CDR3 runs from the conserved cysteine through the conserved F or W. D genes are given only for firm matches. A clone size is listed for some rows: how often the clone was seen (once, few, many), or a class if it is expanded.

v_call,j_call,clone_size,d_call,cdr3_nt,cdr3_aa
TRBV18,TRBJ2-1,once,.,TGTGCCAGCTCACCATGGGAGCGGGACAACTCTAATGAGCAGTTCTTC,CASSPWERDNSNEQFF
TRBV18,TRBJ2-7,.,.,TGTGCCAGCTCAGGGTTGGACGAGCAGTACTTC,CASSGLDEQYF
TRBV28,TRBJ1-2,few,.,TGTGCCAGCCGGCGTACTGGACAGCTATATGGCTACACCTTC,CASRRTGQLYGYTF
TRBV9,TRBJ2-7,few,.,TGTGCCAGCACTCCCGGGGCGGGACAGCGCTACGAGCAGTACTTC,CASTPGAGQRYEQYF
TRBV19,TRBJ2-3,.,TRBD2,TGTGCCAGTAGTCCAGACCCTCCCGGGACTAGCGGGAGTGCAGATACGCAGTATTTT,CASSPDPPGTSGSADTQYF
TRBV4-3,TRBJ2-7,.,TRBD2,TGCGCCAGCAGCCAGGGAGCGGGACTCAGTACTTACGAGCAGTACTTC,CASSQGAGLSTYEQYF
TRBV5-1,TRBJ2-1,.,TRBD1,TGCGCCAGCAGCTTGGCAGGACAGGGAGGCAATGAGCAGTTCTTC,CASSLAGQGGNEQFF
TRBV11-3,TRBJ2-3,few,.,TGTGCCAGCAGCTTAGGGGGGACGCACCCCACAGATACGCAGTATTTT,CASSLGGTHPTDTQYF
TRBV28,TRBJ2-5,.,.,TGTGCCAGCAGTTCGAAGGGAGAGACCCAGTACTTC,CASSSKGETQYF
TRBV9,TRBJ2-2,.,.,TGTGCCAGCAGCGTAGCTACATCCTGGGGGGAGCTGTTTTTT,CASSVATSWGELFF
TRBV5-4,TRBJ1-4,.,.,TGTGCCAGCAGCTTCAGGGAGGCTAATGAAAAACTGTTTTTT,CASSFREANEKLFF
TRBV7-9,TRBJ2-1,.,.,TGTGCCAGCAGCTTAGCGGGGGGGCGTTCCTACAATGAGCAGTTCTTC,CASSLAGGRSYNEQFF
TRBV9,TRBJ1-1,.,.,TGTGCCAGCAGCGTAGTCCAGGGTTTGTCTGAAGCTTTCTTT,CASSVVQGLSEAFF
TRBV5-1,TRBJ2-3,.,.,TGCGCCAGCAGCAGGGAACACGGGGGCACAGATACGCAGTATTTT,CASSREHGGTDTQYF
TRBV7-3,TRBJ2-1,.,TRBD2,TGTGCCAGCAGCTCCCCGGCGGGTAGCGGGGGTTACAATGAGCAGTTCTTC,CASSSPAGSGGYNEQFF
TRBV28,TRBJ1-4,.,.,TGTGCCAGCAGTTTGAGAGGGGCAACTAATGAAAAACTGTTTTTT,CASSLRGATNEKLFF
TRBV28,TRBJ1-3,few,.,TGTGCCAGCAGCCCTCAGGGTTCTGGAAACACCATATATTTT,CASSPQGSGNTIYF
TRBV27,TRBJ1-4,.,TRBD1,TGTGCCAGCAGTTTATCGTTCGACAGGGCAACTAATGAAAAACTGTTTTTT,CASSLSFDRATNEKLFF
TRBV28,TRBJ2-5,.,TRBD2,TGTGCCAGCAGCAAACTACTAGCGGTGGGAAAGGCGACCCAGTACTTC,CASSKLLAVGKATQYF
TRBV5-6,TRBJ1-2,.,.,TGTGCCAGCAGCTTGCAAGGGGTGCCCTATGGCTACACCTTC,CASSLQGVPYGYTF